The 32 T cell receptor beta chains below were found in one sample sequenced in a study of Ad26.COV2.S vaccination and SARS-CoV-2 variants. The treatment denotes: roughly 18 received Ad26.COV2.S at low or high dose, single or two shots; five or six received placebo; per-sample allocation not given. Collection of the samples took place on day 63 after the first injection of vaccine or placebo. Profiled with immunoSEQ multiplex PCR; TCRdb holds only in-frame clones, not every one. The sample consists of roughly 240,000 clones, 88% of them appearing once. This material consisted of peripheral blood, taken in a trial of Ad26.COV2.S vaccine versus placebo. These receptors all come from a person aged 18 to 65 who received the Ad26.COV2.S COVID-19 vaccine or a placebo.

The rearrangement joins TRBV5-1 to TRBJ2-1; D remains unclear. V was clipped by 8 bases and J by 0 bases, with 12 bases between them. The length of the CDR3 is 14 residues. Germline CDR1 SGHRS, CDR2 YFSETQ. The chain's CDR3 is CASGVQSSYNEQFF. In DNA, the CDR3 is TGCGCCAGTGGGGTGCAGAGCTCCTACAATGAGCAGTTCTTC.

V gene TRBV24-1 combines with J gene TRBJ2-2; D might be TRBD1 or TRBD2, each matching 5 bases. Trimming left V 3 bases short and J 0 bases short, with 13 bases between. The CDR3 is made up of 17 amino acids. The germline gives CDR1 KGHDR, CDR2 SFDVKD. The CDR3 reads CATSDLMGPPNTGELFF. As DNA, the CDR3 is TGTGCCACCAGTGATCTCATGGGACCTCCGAACACCGGGGAGCTGTTTTTT.

The CDR3: CASGTEGYTEAFF. DNA for the CDR3: TGTGCTAGTGGTACCGAAGGGTACACTGAAGCTTTCTTT. The chain joins TRBV12-5 to TRBJ1-1; D is unclear. V was shortened by 5 bases and J by 3 bases, with 10 bases between the two germline ends. Looked up from germline, CDR1 is LGHNT and CDR2 is FRNRAP. The CDR3 runs 13 residues.

In DNA, the CDR3 is TGCGCCAGCAGTGAGAATGGTCAGTTCTTCTACGAGCAGTACTTC. Translating gives CASSENGQFFYEQYF. The chain carries TRBV10-1 and TRBJ2-7, with unresolved D. The CDR3 runs to 15 residues. Trimming left V 2 bases short and J 3 bases short, with 14 bases between. Germline V gene data show CDR1 as WNHNN and CDR2 as SYGVQD (reference sequence).

The chain joins TRBV5-1 to TRBJ1-2; the D is unclear. The CDR3 sequence is 10 residues long. Per germline, CDR1 SGHRS and CDR2 YFSETQ. Trimming stripped 0 bases from V and 8 bases from J, with 2 bases between. CDR3 in amino acids: CASSLVGYTF. Written as DNA, the CDR3 is TGCGCCAGCAGCTTGGTGGGCTACACCTTC.

The V call is TRBV5-1, the J call TRBJ2-7; no clear D gene. This CDR3 spans 16 amino acids. CDR1 is SGHRS and CDR2 is YFSETQ in the germline V gene. Trimming took off 3 bases at V and 2 bases at J, with 18 bases between the two ends. As DNA, the CDR3 is TGCGCCAGCAGCTCTTCTCTGGAGTTTTATCCCTACGAGCAGTACTTC. Amino acids: CASSSSLEFYPYEQYF.

The V call is TRBV13, the J call TRBJ1-2; a possible D gene is TRBD1 (6 bases). V gave up 5 bases and J gave up 7 bases, with 20 bases separating them. CDR1 and CDR2 (germline): PRHDT, FYEKMQ (reference sequence). This CDR3 is built from 15 residues. Here the CDR3 DNA reads TGTGCCAGCAGCCTCAACCTGGGGGGGGGCGGTGGCTACACCTTC. Its protein product is CASSLNLGGGGGYTF.

The V call is TRBV7-2, the J call TRBJ2-3; D may be TRBD2 (7 bases). V was pared by 4 bases and J by 4 bases, with 18 bases between. Germline V CDR1 and CDR2: SGHTA, FQGNSA. The CDR3 spans 16 residues. CDR3 sequence (DNA): TGTGCCAGCAGCTCCGCGGGGGCGCACGGGTCAGATACGCAGTATTTT. The encoded protein is CASSSAGAHGSDTQYF.

This clone is a singleton in its sample. V and J are TRBV6-2 or TRBV6-3 and TRBJ1-2, with D unresolved. Trimming shortened V by 5 bases and J by 7 bases, and 14 bases separated the two germline ends. This CDR3 has 13 residues. Per germline, CDR1 MNHEY and CDR2 SVGEGT. DNA for the CDR3: TGTGCCAGCAGTCGGCCCCCGGAAGGTGGCTACACCTTC. Its translation: CASSRPPEGGYTF.

The V call is TRBV28, the J call TRBJ2-3; D may correspond to TRBD1 or TRBD2 (5 bases each). CDR3 length: 16 residues. CDR1 and CDR2 from the germline V gene are MDHEN and SYDVKM. V was cut by 2 bases and J by 8 bases, with 20 bases left in between. The DNA for the CDR3 is TGTGCCAGCAGTTTACTGGCGTCGAGGGGAACTGGTACGCAGTATTTT. Its translation: CASSLLASRGTGTQYF. Using reference TRBV28 and TRBJ2-3 for the parts outside the CDR3, the full variable domain is DVKVTQSSRYLVKRTGEKVFLECVQDMDHENMFWYRQDPGLGLRLIYFSYDVKMKEKGDIPEGYSVSREKKERFSLILESASTNQTSMYLCASSLLASRGTGTQYFGPGTRLTVL.

V is TRBV30 and J is TRBJ2-6; the match to TRBD2 covers 7 bases. The length of the CDR3 is 17 residues. Trimming cost V 3 bases and J 1 base; bases outside gene matches: 9. From germline, CDR1 is GTSNPN and CDR2 SVGIG (reference sequence). In DNA form, the CDR3 reads TGTGCCTGGAGGAGAGGGCGGACTAGGTCTGGGGCCAACGTCCTGACTTTC. This encodes CAWRRGRTRSGANVLTF.

This clone was counted once. The rearrangement joins TRBV19 to TRBJ2-7; D is uncertain. Germline values: CDR1 LNHDA, CDR2 SQIVND (reference sequence). This CDR3 comprises 13 residues. V lost 5 bases and J lost 2, with 10 bases in between. CDR3 residues: CASSEGNPYEQYF. The DNA for the CDR3 is TGTGCCAGTAGTGAAGGTAACCCCTACGAGCAGTACTTC. The full variable domain, with the rest looked up from reference TRBV19 and TRBJ2-7, is DGGITQSPKYLFRKEGQNVTLSCEQNLNHDAMYWYRQDPGQGLRLIYYSQIVNDFQKGDIAEGYSVSREKKESFPLTVTSAQKNPTAFYLCASSEGNPYEQYFGPGTRLTVT.

V usage is TRBV2 and J usage is TRBJ2-2; D might be TRBD1 or TRBD2, each matching 6 bases. V shed 0 bases and J shed 4 bases, with 9 bases lying between them. The CDR3 sequence is 15 residues long. The germline gives CDR1 SNHLY, CDR2 FYNNEI. This CDR3 reads CASSEASGATGELFF. The CDR3 DNA is TGTGCCAGCAGTGAAGCATCGGGGGCCACCGGGGAGCTGTTTTTT. Variable domain in full (rest from reference TRBV2 and TRBJ2-2): EPEVTQTPSHQVTQMGQEVILRCVPISNHLYFYWYRQILGQKVEFLVSFYNNEISEKSEIFDDQFSVERPDGSNFTLKIRSTKLEDSAMYFCASSEASGATGELFFGEGSRLTVL.

The rearrangement uses TRBV6-5 and TRBJ1-2; D not resolved. Looked up from germline, CDR1 is MNHEY and CDR2 is SVGAGI. Deletions cut 0 bases from V and 6 bases from J, with 8 bases between. This CDR3 comprises 13 residues. CDR3 amino acids: CASSYSDGDGYTF. The CDR3 DNA sequence: TGTGCCAGCAGTTACTCGGACGGGGATGGCTACACCTTC.

The V gene is TRBV3-1 (or the pseudogene TRBV3-2), the J gene TRBJ1-3, with unresolved D. CDR1 LGHDT and CDR2 YNNKEL come from the germline V gene (reference sequence). This CDR3 is 15 amino acids long. Trimming took off 4 bases at V and 0 bases at J, with 10 bases between the two ends. CDR3 nucleotides: TGTGCCAGCAGCCCGGACGGTAGCTCTGGAAACACCATATATTTT. Translated, it gives CASSPDGSSGNTIYF.

The V call is TRBV29-1, the J call TRBJ2-7; tentative D call: TRBD2 (5 bases). Trimming removed 3 bases from V and 5 bases from J, with 20 bases in between. The CDR3 extends over 15 amino acids. The V gene's germline CDR1 is SQVTM and CDR2 ANQGSEA. The CDR3 DNA sequence: TGCAGCGTTGATTCCCCTCCCGGAGGTCTAGACGAGCAGTACTTC. This codes for CSVDSPPGGLDEQYF.

The J gene is TRBJ1-1, the V gene TRBV5-8, with D unresolved. CDR1 is SGHTS, CDR2 YDEGEE, per germline. The V gene lost 0 bases and the J gene lost 3 bases, with 3 bases spanning the gap. The length of the CDR3 is 12 residues. CDR3 DNA sequence: TGTGCCAGCAGCTTGGGATACACTGAAGCTTTCTTT. Protein: CASSLGYTEAFF.

The chain carries TRBV4-3 and TRBJ2-7; D unresolved. There are 15 residues in the CDR3. V was shortened by 4 bases and J by 0 bases, with 13 bases between the two germline ends. Looked up from germline, CDR1 is LGHNA and CDR2 is YSLEER. In nucleotides, the CDR3 is TGCGCCAGCAGCCCCCTCCCCGGCGGCTCCTACGAGCAGTACTTC. It specifies CASSPLPGGSYEQYF.

The J gene is TRBJ2-7, the V gene TRBV11-2, with D possibly being TRBD1 or TRBD2 (5 bases each). Per germline, CDR1 SGHAT and CDR2 FQNNGV. The CDR3 covers 14 residues. Trimming pared 5 bases from V and 3 bases from J, leaving 14 bases between. CDR3 nucleotide sequence: TGTGCCAGCAGCCAGGGACCGACTATCTACGAGCAGTACTTC. As protein: CASSQGPTIYEQYF. The entire variable domain, with the rest obtained from reference TRBV11-2 and TRBJ2-7, is as follows: EAGVAQSPRYKIIEKRQSVAFWCNPISGHATLYWYQQILGQGPKLLIQFQNNGVVDDSQLPKDRFSAERLKGVDSTLKIQPAKLEDSAVYLCASSQGPTIYEQYFGPGTRLTVT.

The chain joins TRBV7-2 to TRBJ2-1, with D tentatively TRBD1 (5 bases). The V end lost 5 bases, the J end lost 4 bases, and 15 bases lay between the germline ends. The CDR3 runs 15 residues. Germline lookup yields CDR1 SGHTA and CDR2 FQGNSA. The CDR3 DNA reads TGTGCCAGCAGCCTCGGGCAGGGCTTATACAATGAGCAGTTCTTC. Translating it yields CASSLGQGLYNEQFF.

The chain uses TRBV7-9 and TRBJ2-7; TRBD1 matches at 8 bases. The CDR3 contains 16 residues. Germline CDR1 and CDR2: SEHNR and FQNEAQ (reference sequence). After removal of 5 bases from V and 0 bases from J, the junction contained 9 bases not matched to a gene. The CDR3 DNA reads TGTGCCAGCAGCCCGCGGACAGGGTTGAGCTCCTACGAGCAGTACTTC. It specifies CASSPRTGLSSYEQYF.

The V and J genes are TRBV25-1 and TRBJ1-1, with TRBD1 identical over 7 bases. V dropped 7 bases and J dropped 1; count of bases not matched to a gene: 6. This CDR3 is built from 14 residues. In germline, CDR1 is MGHDK, CDR2 SYGVNS. The CDR3 DNA reads TGTGCCAGCACCCCACAGGGGCCGAACACTGAAGCTTTCTTT. Protein sequence: CASTPQGPNTEAFF.

V and J are TRBV11-3 and TRBJ2-7; D is ambiguous. The V gene lost 0 bases and the J gene lost 6 bases, with 9 bases spanning the gap. Germline V gene lookup returns CDR1 SGHNT and CDR2 YENEEA. The CDR3 spans 13 residues. The CDR3 protein is CASSLDRQSEQYF. CDR3 coding DNA: TGTGCCAGCAGCTTAGATCGTCAGAGCGAGCAGTACTTC.

This chain uses TRBV7-2 with TRBJ1-1; a weak D match, TRBD1 (5 bases). V gave up 4 bases and J gave up 7 bases, with 16 bases separating them. This CDR3 is built from 14 residues. Germline values: CDR1 SGHTA, CDR2 FQGNSA. CDR3 in DNA: TGTGCCAGCAGCTGGCGCGGGGGGACGGGTGAAGCTTTCTTT. Its protein product is CASSWRGGTGEAFF.

The chain uses TRBV5-1 and TRBJ1-2; D not resolved. Germline V gene lookup returns CDR1 SGHRS and CDR2 YFSETQ. This CDR3 has 14 residues. V lost 2 bases and J 4 bases, leaving 12 bases between the germline ends. The CDR3 protein is CASSFGEAIYGYTF. The DNA for the CDR3 is TGCGCCAGCAGCTTTGGGGAGGCGATCTATGGCTACACCTTC.

The CDR3 is CASSLVAGVSNEQFF. The DNA of the CDR3 is TGTGCCAGCAGCCTTGTAGCGGGAGTAAGCAATGAGCAGTTCTTC. V usage is TRBV3-1 (or the pseudogene TRBV3-2) and J usage is TRBJ2-1; 9 bases agree with TRBD2. CDR1 LGHDT and CDR2 YNNKEL come from the germline V gene (reference sequence). The V gene end was trimmed by 4 bases and the J gene end by 6 bases; junction bases not matched to a gene: 7. The CDR3 extends over 15 amino acids.

The J gene is TRBJ1-2, the V gene TRBV7-8, with D possibly matching TRBD1 (5 bases). V was pared by 5 bases and J by 2 bases, with 9 bases between. CDR1 is SGHVS and CDR2 is FQNEAQ in the germline V gene. The CDR3 is 13 amino acids. The DNA of the CDR3 is TGTGCCAGCAGCGCGACAGTGAACTATGGCTACACCTTC. Amino acid sequence: CASSATVNYGYTF.

The chain joins TRBV21-1 to TRBJ2-5; the DNA was not used to check the table's D call, TRBD1. TRBV21-1 is termed a pseudogene. The CDR3 consists of 12 residues. As DNA, the CDR3 is TGTGCCAGCAGCGAAGGGGCGAAGACCCAGTACTTC. This gives the protein CASSEGAKTQYF.

The CDR3 nucleotides are TGTGCCAGCAGCCCTCAGGGGGTTGAAAAACTGTTTTTT. Its protein product is CASSPQGVEKLFF. The chain is built from TRBV9 and TRBJ1-4; 7 bases are a match to TRBD1. There are 13 residues in the CDR3. Germline trimming cut 4 bases from V and 7 bases from J; bases unmatched to any gene: 4. CDR1 and CDR2 (germline): SGDLS, YYNGEE.

This clone was picked up one time. The J gene is TRBJ2-1, the V gene TRBV7-8; 8 bases match TRBD1. Losses at the gene ends were 3 bases for V and 1 base for J; bases not matched to a gene: 8. The germline gives CDR1 SGHVS, CDR2 FQNEAQ. This CDR3 has 17 residues. The CDR3 spells CASSFQIRTGSYNEQFF. The CDR3 nucleotides are TGTGCCAGCAGCTTTCAAATCCGGACAGGGTCCTACAATGAGCAGTTCTTC.

The rearrangement joins TRBV27 to TRBJ1-3, with no clear D. V was trimmed by 2 bases and J by 0 bases, leaving 5 bases between them. CDR1 and CDR2 from the germline V gene are MNHEY and SMNVEV (reference sequence). This CDR3 spans 14 amino acids. The CDR3 loop reads CASSLRPSGNTIYF. In nucleotides, the CDR3 is TGTGCCAGCAGTTTACGTCCCTCTGGAAACACCATATATTTT.

The CDR3 nucleotides are TGTGCCTGGAGCCATAGGGGAAGCTCTGGAAACACCATATATTTT. This sequence encodes CAWSHRGSSGNTIYF. The chain carries TRBV30 and TRBJ1-3; D perhaps matches TRBD1 (5 bases). With 3 bases removed from V and 0 bases from J, the gap between germline ends came to 12 bases. The CDR3 loop spans 15 amino acids. CDR1 and CDR2 from the germline V gene are GTSNPN and SVGIG (reference sequence).